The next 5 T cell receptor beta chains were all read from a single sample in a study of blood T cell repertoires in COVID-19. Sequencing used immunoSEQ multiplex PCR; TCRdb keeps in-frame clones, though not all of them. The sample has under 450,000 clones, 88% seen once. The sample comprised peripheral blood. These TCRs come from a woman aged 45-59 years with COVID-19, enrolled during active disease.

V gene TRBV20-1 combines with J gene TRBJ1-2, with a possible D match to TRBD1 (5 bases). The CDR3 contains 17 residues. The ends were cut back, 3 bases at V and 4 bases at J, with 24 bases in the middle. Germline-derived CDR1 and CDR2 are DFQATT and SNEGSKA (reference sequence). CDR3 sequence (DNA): TGCAGTGCTAGTAGGAGGTTCGGGGGTAATCCCTCCTATGGCTACACCTTC. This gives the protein CSASRRFGGNPSYGYTF.

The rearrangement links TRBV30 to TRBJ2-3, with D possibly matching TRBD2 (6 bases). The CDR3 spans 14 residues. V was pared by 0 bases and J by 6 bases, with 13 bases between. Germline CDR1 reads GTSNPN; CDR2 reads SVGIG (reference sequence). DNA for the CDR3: TGTGCCTGGAGTGTAAGACTTGGGGGGGATACGCAGTATTTT. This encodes CAWSVRLGGDTQYF.

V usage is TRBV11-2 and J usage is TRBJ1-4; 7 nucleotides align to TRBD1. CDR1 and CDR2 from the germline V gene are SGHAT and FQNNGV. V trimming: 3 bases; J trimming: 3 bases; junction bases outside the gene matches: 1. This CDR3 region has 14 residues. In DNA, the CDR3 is TGTGCCAGCAGCTTGGGACAGCCTAATGAAAAACTGTTTTTT. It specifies CASSLGQPNEKLFF.

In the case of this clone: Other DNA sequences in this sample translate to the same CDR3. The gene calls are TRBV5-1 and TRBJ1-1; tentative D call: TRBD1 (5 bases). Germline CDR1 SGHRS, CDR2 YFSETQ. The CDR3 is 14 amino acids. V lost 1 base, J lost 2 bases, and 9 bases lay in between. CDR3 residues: CASSLTGINTEAFF. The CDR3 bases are TGCGCCAGCAGCTTGACAGGTATTAACACTGAAGCTTTCTTT.

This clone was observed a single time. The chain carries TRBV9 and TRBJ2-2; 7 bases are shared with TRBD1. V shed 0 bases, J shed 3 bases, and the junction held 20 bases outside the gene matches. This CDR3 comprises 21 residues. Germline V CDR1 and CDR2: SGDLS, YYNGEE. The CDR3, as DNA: TGTGCCAGCAGCGTAGAGGGTCTGGTGACAGGGCTATTTACGGACACCGGGGAGCTGTTTTTT. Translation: CASSVEGLVTGLFTDTGELFF.